The T cell receptor (beta chain) under discussion was sequenced for a study of Ad26.COV2.S vaccination and SARS-CoV-2 variants. Noted treatment: some 19 received Ad26.COV2.S at low or high dose, single or two shots; 5 received placebo; per-sample allocation not given. Day 63 after the first injection of vaccine or placebo was the sampling time. The CDR3 runs 18 residues. Germline loops: CDR1 ENHRY, CDR2 SYGVKD. Trimming at V came to 7 bases and at J to 2 bases, leaving 18 bases not matched to a gene. Sequencing used immunoSEQ multiplex PCR; TCRdb keeps in-frame clones, though not all of them. This sample has 290,000 or so clones, with over 75% found just once.

This sequence was found in a person aged 18-65 years who received the Ad26.COV2.S COVID-19 vaccine or a placebo. The sequencing here drew on peripheral blood, taken in a trial of Ad26.COV2.S vaccine versus placebo. V gene TRBV10-3 combines with J gene TRBJ2-7; 9 positions match TRBD2. This CDR3 is CAIKTAGSSGSTTYEQYF. The CDR3 bases are TGTGCCATCAAAACGGCAGGGAGTAGCGGGAGTACCACCTACGAGCAGTACTTC.